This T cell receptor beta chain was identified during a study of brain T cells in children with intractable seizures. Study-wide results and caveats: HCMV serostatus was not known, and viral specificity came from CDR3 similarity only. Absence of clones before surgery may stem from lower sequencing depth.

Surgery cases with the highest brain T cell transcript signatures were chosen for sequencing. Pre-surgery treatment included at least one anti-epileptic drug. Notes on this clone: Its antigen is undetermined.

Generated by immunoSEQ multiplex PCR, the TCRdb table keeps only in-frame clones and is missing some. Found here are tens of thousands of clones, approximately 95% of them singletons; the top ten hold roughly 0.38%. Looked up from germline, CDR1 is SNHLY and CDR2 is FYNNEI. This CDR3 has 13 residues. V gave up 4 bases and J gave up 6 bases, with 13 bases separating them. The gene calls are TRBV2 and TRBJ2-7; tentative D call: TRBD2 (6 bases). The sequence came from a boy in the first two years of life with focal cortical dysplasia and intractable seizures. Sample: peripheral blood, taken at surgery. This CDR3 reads CASSGEFGSEQYF. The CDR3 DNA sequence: TGTGCCAGCAGTGGGGAGTTCGGGAGCGAGCAGTACTTC.